This is a list of T cell receptor beta chains from one sample in a study of T-cell reconstitution after alpha-beta-depleted transplantation in children. TCRdb ran MiXCR on the PCR reads and lists one entry per CDR3 protein. The sample lists about 500,000 distinct CDR3 sequences, around a third occurring once. The source material was PBMCs from the stem cell graft donor, sampled from the stem cell graft. All receptors come from a human donor who donated a stem cell graft to a child with aplastic anemia. The CDR3 runs from the conserved cysteine through the conserved F or W. The D gene is left open where the match is weak. Some rows mark clone size as missing; the rest say once, few, many or name a class of expanded clone.

D gene,clone size,J gene,V gene,CDR3 protein,CDR3 DNA
TRBD1,.,TRBJ1-1,TRBV20-1,CSASDRDQTSMNTEAFF,TGCAGTGCTTCCGACAGGGACCAAACATCCATGAACACTGAAGCTTTCTTT
TRBD2,few,TRBJ2-7,TRBV12-3/TRBV12-4,CASSWGDYRYEQYF,TGTGCCAGCAGCTGGGGGGACTACAGATACGAGCAGTACTTC
.,.,TRBJ1-6,TRBV4-3,CASSFGEGGPDSPLHF,TGCGCCAGCAGCTTCGGGGAGGGCGGGCCCGATTCACCCCTCCACTTT
.,few,TRBJ1-1,TRBV2,CASYGLDTEAFF,TGTGCCAGCTACGGATTAGACACTGAAGCTTTCTTT
.,.,TRBJ2-5,TRBV6-2/TRBV6-3,CASSYLDPWELASEETQYF,TGTGCCAGCAGTTACTTAGACCCGTGGGAGCTAGCATCAGAAGAGACCCAGTACTTC
TRBD1,.,TRBJ2-1,TRBV6-5,CASSYVADRDAYNEQFF,TGTGCCAGCAGTTACGTCGCGGACAGGGATGCCTACAATGAGCAGTTCTTC
.,few,TRBJ1-4,TRBV29-1,CSVELDSRREKLFF,TGCAGCGTTGAGCTCGACAGCCGAAGGGAAAAACTGTTTTTT
TRBD1,.,TRBJ2-7,TRBV7-6,CASSSRYRGPSHEQYF,TGTGCCAGCAGCTCGCGTTACAGGGGTCCTTCCCACGAGCAGTACTTC
TRBD2,.,TRBJ2-1,TRBV10-2,CASRVLAGGLQSSYNEQFF,TGCGCCAGCAGGGTACTAGCGGGAGGGCTTCAGAGCTCCTACAATGAGCAGTTCTTC
.,.,TRBJ1-1,TRBV7-2,CASSLRPTGGGYPRVNTEAFF,TGTGCCAGCAGCTTACGCCCGACCGGGGGAGGATACCCGCGGGTGAACACTGAAGCTTTCTTT
.,.,TRBJ1-6,TRBV20-1,CSAQIGPGNSPLHF,TGCAGTGCTCAAATTGGGCCGGGCAATTCACCCCTCCACTTT
TRBD1,many,TRBJ1-1,TRBV29-1,CSVVRDRANTEAFF,TGCAGCGTTGTCAGGGACAGAGCGAACACTGAAGCTTTCTTT
.,.,TRBJ1-1,TRBV6-2/TRBV6-3,CASSYMYREAFF,TGTGCCAGCAGTTATATGTACAGAGAAGCTTTCTTT
.,.,TRBJ2-3,TRBV12-3/TRBV12-4,CASRGVSLSDTQYF,TGTGCCAGCAGGGGGGTTTCCCTATCCGATACGCAGTATTTT
.,.,TRBJ1-2,TRBV29-1,CSVAPAGNGYTF,TGCAGCGTCGCACCGGCCGGGAATGGCTACACCTTC
.,.,TRBJ1-2,TRBV29-1,CSVEDSDRLDYGYTF,TGCAGCGTTGAAGATTCGGACCGCCTCGACTATGGCTACACCTTC
TRBD1,.,TRBJ2-1,TRBV5-4,CASSSRDRGLNEQFF,TGTGCCAGCAGCTCGCGGGACAGGGGTTTGAATGAGCAGTTCTTC
TRBD1,few,TRBJ2-1,TRBV4-3,CASSQGTGGMNEQFF,TGCGCCAGCAGCCAAGGGACAGGGGGTATGAATGAGCAGTTCTTC
.,.,TRBJ2-5,TRBV14,CASSQETTQETQYF,TGTGCCAGCAGCCAAGAAACGACACAGGAGACCCAGTACTTC
.,.,TRBJ1-1,TRBV15,CATSTGLEAFF,TGTGCCACCAGCACGGGACTCGAAGCTTTCTTT
.,few,TRBJ1-1,TRBV18,CASSPPSRAEAFF,TGTGCCAGCTCACCACCGTCCAGGGCTGAAGCTTTCTTT
TRBD2,.,TRBJ2-3,TRBV5-1,CASSSGLAEDTQYF,TGCGCCAGCAGCTCCGGACTAGCTGAAGATACGCAGTATTTT
.,.,TRBJ2-7,TRBV27,CASSLAPLSHEQYF,TGTGCCAGCAGTTTAGCCCCACTCTCCCACGAGCAGTACTTC
.,.,TRBJ2-7,TRBV5-1,CASSLGRGLAGYEQYF,TGCGCCAGCAGCTTGGGTCGGGGGCTAGCCGGGTACGAGCAGTACTTC
.,.,TRBJ1-4,TRBV29-1,CSVTRKKGGEKLFF,TGCAGCGTTACCCGGAAAAAAGGCGGTGAAAAACTGTTTTTT
.,few,TRBJ1-1,TRBV20-1,CSARIGLGDQAAFF,TGCAGTGCTAGAATCGGGTTGGGAGATCAGGCGGCTTTCTTT
.,.,TRBJ2-3,TRBV7-2,CASIQAGTQYF,TGTGCCAGCATCCAGGCCGGTACGCAGTATTTT
.,few,TRBJ2-7,TRBV5-1,CASSRNRDSYEQYF,TGCGCCAGCAGCAGGAACAGGGATTCCTACGAGCAGTACTTC
.,.,TRBJ2-7,TRBV3-1,CASSQGVGTASYEQYF,TGTGCCAGCAGCCAAGGTGTCGGGACGGCCTCCTACGAGCAGTACTTC
TRBD1,.,TRBJ2-7,TRBV5-5,CASSLFWDSLYEQYF,TGTGCCAGCAGCTTATTTTGGGACAGCCTCTACGAGCAGTACTTC
.,few,TRBJ2-2,TRBV7-2,CASSLGGTYTGELFF,TGTGCCAGCAGCTTGGGGGGCACTTACACCGGGGAGCTGTTTTTT
.,.,TRBJ1-2,TRBV12-3/TRBV12-4,CASSLNRGGGYTF,TGTGCCAGCAGTTTAAATCGGGGAGGCGGCTACACCTTC
.,few,TRBJ2-1,TRBV20-1,CSASVGVEQFF,TGCAGTGCTAGTGTAGGAGTAGAGCAGTTCTTC
TRBD2,.,TRBJ2-1,TRBV20-1,CSARDRGLAGVYNEQFF,TGCAGTGCTAGAGACCGCGGGCTAGCGGGAGTGTACAATGAGCAGTTCTTC
.,.,TRBJ2-1,TRBV12-3/TRBV12-4,CASSFEIYEQFF,TGTGCCAGCAGTTTCGAGATTTATGAGCAGTTCTTC
.,.,TRBJ2-1,TRBV18,CASSLDSGREQFF,TGTGCCAGCTCACTGGACTCAGGTAGAGAGCAGTTCTTC
.,few,TRBJ2-5,TRBV11-2,CASSYGTLGQETQYF,TGTGCCAGCAGCTACGGGACACTCGGGCAAGAGACCCAGTACTTC
.,.,TRBJ2-5,TRBV6-1,CASSEGQFPETQYF,TGTGCCAGCAGTGAGGGACAATTCCCGGAGACCCAGTACTTC
TRBD2,few,TRBJ2-1,TRBV18,CASSPLAGFYNEQFF,TGTGCCAGCTCACCGTTAGCGGGGTTCTACAATGAGCAGTTCTTC
TRBD1,.,TRBJ2-5,TRBV28,CASAQGRETQYF,TGTGCCAGCGCACAGGGGCGGGAGACCCAGTACTTC
TRBD2,few,TRBJ2-5,TRBV29-1,CSAGKAGGQETQYF,TGCAGCGCAGGGAAAGCGGGAGGGCAGGAGACCCAGTACTTC
.,few,TRBJ2-5,TRBV7-9,CASSFGQGRETQYF,TGTGCCAGCAGCTTCGGGCAGGGTCGTGAGACCCAGTACTTC
.,few,TRBJ1-2,TRBV18,CASSPTGTYGYTF,TGTGCCAGCTCACCTACAGGGACCTATGGCTACACCTTC
.,few,TRBJ1-2,TRBV6-5,CASSYYTGRGYTF,TGTGCCAGCAGTTACTATACAGGGAGAGGCTACACCTTC
.,.,TRBJ1-5,TRBV20-1,CSARDSGGSNQPQHF,TGCAGTGCTAGAGATTCGGGTGGGAGCAATCAGCCCCAGCATTTT
.,few,TRBJ2-2,TRBV5-6,CASSPLASSTGELFF,TGTGCCAGCAGCCCGTTAGCGAGTTCGACCGGGGAGCTGTTTTTT
.,.,TRBJ2-2,TRBV7-2,CASSLDRTGELFF,TGTGCCAGCAGCTTAGACCGTACCGGGGAGCTGTTTTTT
.,.,TRBJ2-2,TRBV11-2,CASSEGLQRGSTGELFF,TGTGCCAGCAGCGAGGGCCTTCAAAGGGGATCAACCGGGGAGCTGTTTTTT
TRBD1,few,TRBJ2-5,TRBV10-3,CAISEASGQGGETQYF,TGTGCCATCAGTGAGGCTTCGGGACAGGGCGGAGAGACCCAGTACTTC
TRBD1,.,TRBJ2-1,TRBV3-1,CASSQTTGVLVEQFF,TGTGCCAGCAGCCAAACGACAGGGGTATTGGTTGAGCAGTTCTTC
TRBD1,.,TRBJ1-2,TRBV9,CASSVGQGPYGYTF,TGTGCCAGCAGCGTAGGACAGGGGCCATATGGCTACACCTTC
.,.,TRBJ1-5,TRBV7-6,CASSLRKPQHF,TGTGCCAGCAGCTTACGGAAGCCCCAGCATTTT
.,.,TRBJ2-1,TRBV30,CAWSVRGNEQFF,TGTGCCTGGAGTGTACGGGGCAATGAGCAGTTCTTC
.,.,TRBJ2-7,TRBV29-1,CSVKRDPAYEQYF,TGCAGCGTGAAAAGGGACCCAGCCTACGAGCAGTACTTC